The clone carrying this TCR beta chain was found once. The record originates from a study of identifying expanded T cells in peripheral blood. This CDR3 comprises 14 residues. V lost 1 base and J 9 bases, leaving 13 bases between the germline ends. Germline V gene lookup returns CDR1 SGHNT and CDR2 YENEEA. Profiled with immunoSEQ multiplex PCR; TCRdb holds only in-frame clones, not every one. The sample holds some 81,000 clones, roughly 86% seen once. This chain uses TRBV11-3 with TRBJ2-1; no clear D. This TCR was recovered from a person between 18 and 75 years old in good health. The sequencing sample was made of blood. CDR3 sequence (DNA): TGTGCCAGCAGCTTAGGTCCCGCTTTGGGTGAGCAGTTCTTC. As protein: CASSLGPALGEQFF.